This TCR beta chain was identified during a study of CD8+ T cells in alopecia areata. The V gene's germline CDR1 is SGHRS and CDR2 YFSETQ. J gave up 7 bases and V 2 bases, and 8 bases lay outside the gene matches. This CDR3 spans 15 amino acids. Reverse transcription of extracted RNA yielded cDNA, which provided the sequencing template. Method: immunoSEQ multiplex PCR; TCRdb's copy keeps in-frame clones and lacks some. The table has a few hundred thousand clones, more than 55% seen once; the top ten hold approximately 4.9%. This clone was recorded only once. The sequenced sample consisted of CD8+ T cells sorted from blood. The chain combines TRBV5-1 with TRBJ2-7; TRBD2 agrees at 11 bases. This clonotype originated in a human donor in good health. The CDR3 DNA sequence: TGCGCCAGCAGCTTTGAGACTAGCGGGGTGGGGGAGCAGTACTTC. Protein sequence: CASSFETSGVGEQYF.